Here is one T cell receptor (beta chain) with its context. This sample is part of a study of blood T cells in healthy people across ages. Primers used in a second PCR of about 7 to 12 cycles were a sample-barcoded 5' primer and a J-beta primer mix. TCRdb ran MiXCR on the 5' RACE reads and lists one entry per CDR3 protein. The table lists some 860,000 distinct CDR3 sequences, about 56% of them singletons, with roughly 24% in the top ten. In germline, CDR1 is SGHTA, CDR2 FQGNSA. There are 14 residues in the CDR3. At least 7 million PBMCs were isolated per sample. J is TRBJ2-1 and V is TRBV7-2; no clear D gene. Near its end, the DNA agrees better with TRBJ2-7, so the J call may be wrong. This sequence was found in a man aged 35 to 55 in good health. The material sequenced was blood. CDR3 nucleotides: TGTGCCAGCAGCCTACAACAGATCTACAATGAGCAGTACTTC. Protein product: CASSLQQIYNEQYF.